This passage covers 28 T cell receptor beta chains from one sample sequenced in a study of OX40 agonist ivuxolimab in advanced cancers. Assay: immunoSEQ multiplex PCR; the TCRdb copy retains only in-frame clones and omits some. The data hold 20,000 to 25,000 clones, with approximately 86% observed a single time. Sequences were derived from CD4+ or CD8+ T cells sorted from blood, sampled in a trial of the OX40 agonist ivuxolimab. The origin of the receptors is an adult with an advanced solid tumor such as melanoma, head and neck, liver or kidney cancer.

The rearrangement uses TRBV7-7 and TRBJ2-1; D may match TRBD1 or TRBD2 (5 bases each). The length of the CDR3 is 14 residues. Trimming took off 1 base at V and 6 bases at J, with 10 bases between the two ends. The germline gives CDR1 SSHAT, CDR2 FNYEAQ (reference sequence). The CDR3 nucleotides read TGTGCCAGCAGCTTAGGGGGGAAGCTCAATGAGCAGTTCTTC. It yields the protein CASSLGGKLNEQFF.

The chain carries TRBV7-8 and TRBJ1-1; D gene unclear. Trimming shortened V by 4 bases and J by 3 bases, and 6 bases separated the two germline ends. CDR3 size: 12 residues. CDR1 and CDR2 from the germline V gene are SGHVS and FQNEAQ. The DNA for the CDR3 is TGTGCCAGCAGCTACGTCGACACTGAAGCTTTCTTT. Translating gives CASSYVDTEAFF. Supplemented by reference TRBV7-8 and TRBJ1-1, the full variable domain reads GAGVSQSPRYKVAKRGQDVALRCDPISGHVSLFWYQQALGQGPEFLTYFQNEAQLDKSGLPSDRFFAERPEGSVSTLKIQRTQQEDSAVYLCASSYVDTEAFFGQGTRLTVV.

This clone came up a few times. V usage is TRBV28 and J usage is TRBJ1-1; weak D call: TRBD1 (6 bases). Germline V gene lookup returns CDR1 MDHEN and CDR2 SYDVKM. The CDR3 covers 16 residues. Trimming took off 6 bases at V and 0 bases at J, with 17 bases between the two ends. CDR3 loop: CASRALGGLVNTEAFF. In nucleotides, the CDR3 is TGTGCCAGCAGGGCTCTGGGGGGGCTCGTGAACACTGAAGCTTTCTTT. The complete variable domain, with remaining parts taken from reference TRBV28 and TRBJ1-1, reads DVKVTQSSRYLVKRTGEKVFLECVQDMDHENMFWYRQDPGLGLRLIYFSYDVKMKEKGDIPEGYSVSREKKERFSLILESASTNQTSMYLCASRALGGLVNTEAFFGQGTRLTVV.

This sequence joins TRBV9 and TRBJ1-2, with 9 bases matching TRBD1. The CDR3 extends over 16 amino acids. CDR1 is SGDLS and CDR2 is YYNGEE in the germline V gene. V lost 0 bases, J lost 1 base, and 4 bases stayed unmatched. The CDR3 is CASSVGRDRDNYGYTF. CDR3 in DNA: TGTGCCAGCAGCGTAGGTCGGGACAGGGATAACTATGGCTACACCTTC.

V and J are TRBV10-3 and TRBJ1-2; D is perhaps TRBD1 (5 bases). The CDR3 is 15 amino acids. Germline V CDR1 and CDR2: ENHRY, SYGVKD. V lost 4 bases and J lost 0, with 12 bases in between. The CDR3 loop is CAISGGSGTNYGYTF. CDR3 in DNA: TGTGCCATCAGTGGAGGTTCAGGGACTAACTATGGCTACACCTTC.

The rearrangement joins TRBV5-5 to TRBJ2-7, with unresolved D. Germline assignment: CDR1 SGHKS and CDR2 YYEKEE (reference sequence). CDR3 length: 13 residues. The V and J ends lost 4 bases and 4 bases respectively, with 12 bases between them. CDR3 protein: CASSPGLSYEQYF. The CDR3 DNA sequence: TGTGCCAGCAGCCCCGGCCTCTCTTACGAGCAGTACTTC.

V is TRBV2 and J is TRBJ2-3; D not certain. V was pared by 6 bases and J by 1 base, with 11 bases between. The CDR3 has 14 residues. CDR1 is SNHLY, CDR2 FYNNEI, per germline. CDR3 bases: TGTGCCAGCAGAAGGGCAGGTGGCACAGATACGCAGTATTTT. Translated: CASRRAGGTDTQYF.

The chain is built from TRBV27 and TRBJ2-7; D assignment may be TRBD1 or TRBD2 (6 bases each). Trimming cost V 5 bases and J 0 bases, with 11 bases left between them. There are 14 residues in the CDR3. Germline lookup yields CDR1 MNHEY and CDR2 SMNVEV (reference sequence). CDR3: CASSSRGVSYEQYF. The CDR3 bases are TGTGCCAGCAGTAGTAGGGGGGTCTCCTACGAGCAGTACTTC.

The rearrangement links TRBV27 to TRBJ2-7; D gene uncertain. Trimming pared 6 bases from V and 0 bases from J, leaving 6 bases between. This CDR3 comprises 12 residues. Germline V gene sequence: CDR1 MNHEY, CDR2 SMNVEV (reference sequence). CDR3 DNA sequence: TGTGCCAGCAGAGGCTACTCCTACGAGCAGTACTTC. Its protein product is CASRGYSYEQYF.

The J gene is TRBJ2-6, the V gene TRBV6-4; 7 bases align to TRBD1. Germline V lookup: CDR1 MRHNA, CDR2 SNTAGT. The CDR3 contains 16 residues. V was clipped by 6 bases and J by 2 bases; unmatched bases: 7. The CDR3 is CASSTTGAAGANVLTF. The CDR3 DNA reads TGTGCCAGCAGCACTACAGGGGCGGCTGGGGCCAACGTCCTGACTTTC.

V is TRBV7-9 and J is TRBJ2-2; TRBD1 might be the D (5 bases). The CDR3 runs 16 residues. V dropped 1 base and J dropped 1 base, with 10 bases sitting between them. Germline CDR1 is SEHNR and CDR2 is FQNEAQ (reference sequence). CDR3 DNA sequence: TGTGCCAGCAGCTTAGTCGCTAGGGGGAACACCGGGGAGCTGTTTTTT. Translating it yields CASSLVARGNTGELFF.

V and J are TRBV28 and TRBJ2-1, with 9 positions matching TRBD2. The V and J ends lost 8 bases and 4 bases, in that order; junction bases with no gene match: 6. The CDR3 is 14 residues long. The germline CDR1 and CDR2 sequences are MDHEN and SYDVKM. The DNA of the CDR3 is TGTGCCAGCCAGCTAGCGGGGAGATACAATGAGCAGTTCTTC. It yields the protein CASQLAGRYNEQFF.

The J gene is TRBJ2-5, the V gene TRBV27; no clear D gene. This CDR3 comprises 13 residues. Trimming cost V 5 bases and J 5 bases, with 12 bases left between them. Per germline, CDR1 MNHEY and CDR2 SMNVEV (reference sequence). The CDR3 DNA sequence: TGTGCCAGCAGTCCCCAGGTGGGGGAGACCCAGTACTTC. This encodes CASSPQVGETQYF.

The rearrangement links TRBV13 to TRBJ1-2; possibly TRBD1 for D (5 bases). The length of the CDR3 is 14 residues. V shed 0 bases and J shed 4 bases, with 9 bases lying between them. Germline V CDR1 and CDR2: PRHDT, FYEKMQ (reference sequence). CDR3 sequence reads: CASSLGSGGYGYTF. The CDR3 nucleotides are TGTGCCAGCAGCTTAGGGTCCGGGGGCTATGGCTACACCTTC.

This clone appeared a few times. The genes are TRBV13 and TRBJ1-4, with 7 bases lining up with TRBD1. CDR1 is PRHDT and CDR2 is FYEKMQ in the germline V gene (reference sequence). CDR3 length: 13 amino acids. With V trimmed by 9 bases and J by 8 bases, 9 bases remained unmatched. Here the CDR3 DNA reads TGTGCCAGTCAACAGACAGGGCGCGAAAAACTGTTTTTT. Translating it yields CASQQTGREKLFF.

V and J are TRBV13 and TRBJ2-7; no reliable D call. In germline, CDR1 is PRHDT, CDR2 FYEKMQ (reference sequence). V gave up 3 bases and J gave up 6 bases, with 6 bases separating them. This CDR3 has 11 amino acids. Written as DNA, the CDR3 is TGTGCCAGCAGCTTGAAAAGCGAGCAGTACTTC. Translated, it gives CASSLKSEQYF.

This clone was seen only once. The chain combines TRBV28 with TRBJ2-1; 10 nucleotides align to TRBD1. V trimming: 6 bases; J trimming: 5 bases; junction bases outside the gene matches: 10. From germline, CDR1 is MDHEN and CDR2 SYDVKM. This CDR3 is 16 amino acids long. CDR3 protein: CASSYPGTGADNEQFF. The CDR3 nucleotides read TGTGCCAGCAGCTACCCCGGGACAGGGGCAGACAATGAGCAGTTCTTC.

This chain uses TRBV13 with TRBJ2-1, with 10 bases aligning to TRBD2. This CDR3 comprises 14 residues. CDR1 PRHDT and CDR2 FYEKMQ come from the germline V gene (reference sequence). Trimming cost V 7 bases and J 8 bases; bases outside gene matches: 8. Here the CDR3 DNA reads TGTGCCAGCATCCAAGCGGGAGGGCCGGATGAGCAGTTCTTC. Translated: CASIQAGGPDEQFF.

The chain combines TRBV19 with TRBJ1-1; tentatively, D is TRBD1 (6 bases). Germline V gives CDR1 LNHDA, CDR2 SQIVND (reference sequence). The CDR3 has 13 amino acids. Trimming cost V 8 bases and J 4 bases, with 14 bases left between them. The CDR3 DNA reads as TGTGCCAGTGCGCCCGGGGGCGTCACTGAAGCTTTCTTT. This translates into CASAPGGVTEAFF.

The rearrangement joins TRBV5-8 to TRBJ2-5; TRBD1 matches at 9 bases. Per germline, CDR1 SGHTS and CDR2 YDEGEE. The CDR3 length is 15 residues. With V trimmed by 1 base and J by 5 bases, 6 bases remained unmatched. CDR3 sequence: CASSLTTGGRETQYF. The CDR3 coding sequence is TGTGCCAGCAGCTTGACGACAGGGGGTCGGGAGACCCAGTACTTC.

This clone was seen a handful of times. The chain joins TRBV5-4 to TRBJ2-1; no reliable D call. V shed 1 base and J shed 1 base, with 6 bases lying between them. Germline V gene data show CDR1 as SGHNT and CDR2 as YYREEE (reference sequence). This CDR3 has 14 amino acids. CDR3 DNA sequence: TGTGCCAGCAGCTTGATTGGTTCCTACAATGAGCAGTTCTTC. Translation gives CASSLIGSYNEQFF.

The CDR3: CASRPLAGLYEQYF. The DNA of the CDR3 is TGTGCCAGCAGGCCACTAGCGGGGCTCTACGAGCAGTACTTC. The chain carries TRBV27 and TRBJ2-7; TRBD2 aligns across 10 bases. J was trimmed by 3 bases and V by 6 bases; bases with no gene match: 5. This CDR3 is built from 14 residues. Germline loops: CDR1 MNHEY, CDR2 SMNVEV (reference sequence).

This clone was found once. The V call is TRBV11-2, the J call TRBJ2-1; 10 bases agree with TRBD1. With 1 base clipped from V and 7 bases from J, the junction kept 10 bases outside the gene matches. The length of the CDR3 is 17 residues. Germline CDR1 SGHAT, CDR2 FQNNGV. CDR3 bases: TGTGCCAGCAGCTTAGTCGTGTTAGGACAGGGGGTAAATGAGCAGTTCTTC. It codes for CASSLVVLGQGVNEQFF.

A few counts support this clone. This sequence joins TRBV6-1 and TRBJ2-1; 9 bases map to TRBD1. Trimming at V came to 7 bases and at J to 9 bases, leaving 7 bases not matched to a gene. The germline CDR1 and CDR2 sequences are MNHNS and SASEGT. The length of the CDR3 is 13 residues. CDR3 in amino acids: CASTGTGPLEQFF. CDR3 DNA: TGTGCCAGCACCGGGACAGGGCCTCTTGAGCAGTTCTTC.

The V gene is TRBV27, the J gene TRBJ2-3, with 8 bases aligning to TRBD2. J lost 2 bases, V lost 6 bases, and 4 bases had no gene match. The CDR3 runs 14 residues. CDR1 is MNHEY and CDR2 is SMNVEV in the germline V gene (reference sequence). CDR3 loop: CASSGLAYTDTQYF. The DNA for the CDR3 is TGTGCCAGCAGCGGACTAGCCTACACAGATACGCAGTATTTT.

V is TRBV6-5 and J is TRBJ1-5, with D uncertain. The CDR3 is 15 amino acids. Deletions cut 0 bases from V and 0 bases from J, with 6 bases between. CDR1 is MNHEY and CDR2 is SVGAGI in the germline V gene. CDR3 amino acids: CASSYSQDSNQPQHF. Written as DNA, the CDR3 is TGTGCCAGCAGTTACTCCCAGGATAGCAATCAGCCCCAGCATTTT.

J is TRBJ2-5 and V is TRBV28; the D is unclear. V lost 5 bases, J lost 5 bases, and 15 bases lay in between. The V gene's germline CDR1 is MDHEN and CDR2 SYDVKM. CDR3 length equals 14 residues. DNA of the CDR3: TGTGCCAGCAGTCCGACCCGGGCCTGGGAGACCCAGTACTTC. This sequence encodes CASSPTRAWETQYF.

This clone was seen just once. CDR3 in amino acids: CSAPANEQFF. DNA for the CDR3: TGCAGCGCGCCTGCCAATGAGCAGTTCTTC. This chain joins TRBV29-1 and TRBJ2-1; D remains unclear. Germline-derived CDR1 and CDR2 are SQVTM and ANQGSEA. Trimming left V 7 bases short and J 6 bases short, with 7 bases between. This CDR3 has 10 amino acids.